This passage covers 29 T cell receptor beta chains from one sample sequenced in a study of blood T cell repertoires in COVID-19. Libraries were prepared by immunoSEQ multiplex PCR; TCRdb keeps only in-frame clonotypes and omits some of them. The table includes about 160,000 clones, under 85% detected once. Sequencing was performed on peripheral blood. All receptors derive from a man between 65 and 79 years old with acute or convalescent COVID-19.

The V gene is TRBV6-2 or TRBV6-3, the J gene TRBJ2-2; 10 bases are a match to TRBD1. CDR1 MNHEY and CDR2 SVGEGT come from the germline V gene. The CDR3 runs to 17 residues. V was clipped by 5 bases and J by 3 bases; unmatched bases: 9. The CDR3 nucleotides are TGTGCCAGCAGTCCGGACAGGGGGGGCGAATACACCGGGGAGCTGTTTTTT. Its protein product is CASSPDRGGEYTGELFF.

The chain links TRBV7-2 to TRBJ2-7; D may be TRBD2 (5 bases). Germline V gene sequence: CDR1 SGHTA, CDR2 FQGNSA. The ends were cut back, 0 bases at V and 6 bases at J, with 15 bases in the middle. The CDR3 has 15 residues. CDR3 amino acids: CASSLAGGLKAEQYF. CDR3 DNA sequence: TGTGCCAGCAGCTTAGCAGGCGGACTGAAGGCCGAGCAGTACTTC.

The chain combines TRBV5-1 with TRBJ1-5, with 8 positions matching TRBD1. Trimming cost V 1 base and J 7 bases; bases outside gene matches: 1. The V gene's germline CDR1 is SGHRS and CDR2 YFSETQ. This CDR3 has 13 residues. This CDR3 is CASSLTGGQPQHF. The CDR3 nucleotides are TGCGCCAGCAGCTTGACAGGGGGACAGCCCCAGCATTTT.

The chain carries TRBV5-1 and TRBJ2-6; a weak D match, TRBD1 (5 bases). Trimming took off 4 bases at V and 0 bases at J, with 14 bases between the two ends. CDR1 is SGHRS, CDR2 YFSETQ, per germline. This CDR3 is 17 amino acids long. The DNA of the CDR3 is TGCGCCAGCAGCCCCCAAGGGGCGCCCTCTGGGGCCAACGTCCTGACTTTC. This translates into CASSPQGAPSGANVLTF.

This clone showed up just a few times. V and J are TRBV7-9 and TRBJ2-1; D unclear. The length of the CDR3 is 15 residues. V was shortened by 1 base and J by 0 bases, with 7 bases between the two germline ends. The germline CDR1 and CDR2 sequences are SEHNR and FQNEAQ (reference sequence). The CDR3 reads CASSLDFFSYNEQFF. CDR3 DNA: TGTGCCAGCAGCTTAGACTTTTTCTCCTACAATGAGCAGTTCTTC.

The rearrangement links TRBV5-1 to TRBJ1-2; 8 positions match TRBD1. The germline V gene encodes CDR1 SGHRS and CDR2 YFSETQ. CDR3 length equals 16 residues. Trimming cost V 5 bases and J 2 bases; bases outside gene matches: 11. The CDR3, as DNA: TGCGCCAGCAGGGCCGGGACAGGCCCCCTCAACTATGGCTACACCTTC. Translating it yields CASRAGTGPLNYGYTF.

This clone was detected only once. The V and J genes are TRBV6-2 or TRBV6-3 and TRBJ2-5, with D perhaps TRBD1 (6 bases). In germline, CDR1 is MNHEY, CDR2 SVGEGT. With 1 base removed from V and 2 bases from J, the gap between germline ends came to 11 bases. The CDR3 sequence is 15 residues long. The CDR3 loop is CASSYYREIQETQYF. The CDR3 region has the DNA TGTGCCAGCAGTTACTACAGGGAAATTCAAGAGACCCAGTACTTC.

The chain employs TRBV12-5 and TRBJ2-7; possible D gene TRBD2, 5 bases. The CDR3 is made up of 14 amino acids. The V gene lost 7 bases and the J gene lost 0 bases, with 13 bases spanning the gap. Germline V gives CDR1 LGHNT, CDR2 FRNRAP. Here the CDR3 reads CASVPRGISYEQYF. Here the CDR3 DNA reads TGTGCTAGTGTTCCTAGAGGGATCTCCTACGAGCAGTACTTC.

This clone occurred a few times. The rearrangement links TRBV5-1 to TRBJ1-5, with D unresolved. Germline-derived CDR1 and CDR2 are SGHRS and YFSETQ. This CDR3 has 14 residues. Trimming shortened V by 0 bases and J by 3 bases, and 7 bases separated the two germline ends. The CDR3 region has the DNA TGCGCCAGCAGCTTGGATGGAGTCAATCAGCCCCAGCATTTT. It is translated as CASSLDGVNQPQHF.

The chain joins TRBV27 to TRBJ1-6; TRBD1 is a possible D gene (6 bases). Trimming took 2 bases from V and 8 from J, leaving 22 bases between them. CDR1 MNHEY and CDR2 SMNVEV come from the germline V gene (reference sequence). The CDR3 contains 18 residues. The CDR3 region is CASSLPPGQSKDHSPLHF. The CDR3 nucleotides are TGTGCCAGCAGTTTACCCCCTGGACAGTCCAAGGACCATTCACCCCTCCACTTT.

The chain uses TRBV19 and TRBJ1-5; a weak D match, TRBD1 (6 bases). Germline V gives CDR1 LNHDA, CDR2 SQIVND (reference sequence). V was pared by 3 bases and J by 3 bases, with 15 bases between. The CDR3 extends over 16 amino acids. The CDR3, as DNA: TGTGCCAGTAGTATTGTTACAGGGCGCTCCAATCAGCCCCAGCATTTT. Encoded protein: CASSIVTGRSNQPQHF. The full variable domain, completed using reference TRBV19 and TRBJ1-5, is DGGITQSPKYLFRKEGQNVTLSCEQNLNHDAMYWYRQDPGQGLRLIYYSQIVNDFQKGDIAEGYSVSREKKESFPLTVTSAQKNPTAFYLCASSIVTGRSNQPQHFGDGTRLSIL.

This rearrangement joins TRBV27 to TRBJ2-3; D remains unclear. The germline CDR1 and CDR2 sequences are MNHEY and SMNVEV (reference sequence). The V end lost 5 bases, the J end lost 1 base, and 4 bases lay between the germline ends. This CDR3 contains 12 residues. The CDR3 is CASSIGTDTQYF. CDR3 DNA: TGTGCCAGCAGTATAGGCACAGATACGCAGTATTTT.

The table lists this clone with a few counts. The CDR3 is CASSYAKQVEAFF. In nucleotides, the CDR3 is TGTGCCAGCAGTTACGCCAAACAGGTTGAAGCTTTCTTT. The chain joins TRBV6-5 to TRBJ1-1, with D possibly matching TRBD1 (5 bases). CDR1 is MNHEY and CDR2 is SVGAGI in the germline V gene. V was clipped by 2 bases and J by 7 bases, with 11 bases between them. The CDR3 contains 13 residues.

This clone appeared a few times. The rearrangement uses TRBV29-1 and TRBJ2-3; possible D gene TRBD1, 5 bases. Germline loops: CDR1 SQVTM, CDR2 ANQGSEA. Trimming shortened V by 0 bases and J by 5 bases, and 15 bases separated the two germline ends. The CDR3 is 15 residues long. The CDR3 DNA follows: TGCAGCGTTGAAGAAAACAGGCTTTCGAGAGATACGCAGTATTTT. Its protein product is CSVEENRLSRDTQYF.

This clone was observed a handful of times. The chain combines TRBV5-4 with TRBJ2-1; 7 positions match TRBD1. The CDR3 loop spans 13 amino acids. CDR1 SGHNT and CDR2 YYREEE come from the germline V gene (reference sequence). The trim removed 3 bases at V and 5 bases at J, leaving 2 bases unmatched. The CDR3 DNA reads as TGTGCCAGCAGCTGGGACAGAAACAATGAGCAGTTCTTC. Translation gives CASSWDRNNEQFF.

The chain has TRBV2 and TRBJ2-5, with unresolved D. This CDR3 contains 13 residues. V was pared by 4 bases and J by 0 bases, with 6 bases between. The germline CDR1 and CDR2 sequences are SNHLY and FYNNEI. The CDR3 loop is CASSGPYQETQYF. The CDR3 DNA is TGTGCCAGCAGTGGTCCGTACCAAGAGACCCAGTACTTC. Looking up the rest from reference TRBV2 and TRBJ2-5 gives the full variable domain: EPEVTQTPSHQVTQMGQEVILRCVPISNHLYFYWYRQILGQKVEFLVSFYNNEISEKSEIFDDQFSVERPDGSNFTLKIRSTKLEDSAMYFCASSGPYQETQYFGPGTRLLVL.

The chain links TRBV19 to TRBJ1-5; unclear D gene. The CDR3 consists of 10 residues. Germline loops: CDR1 LNHDA, CDR2 SQIVND (reference sequence). Between the trimmed V and J ends, which lost 5 bases and 9 bases, there was a span of 5 bases. CDR3 residues: CASSFLPQHF. The CDR3 DNA reads TGTGCCAGTAGTTTCCTGCCCCAGCATTTT. Combining the CDR3 with reference TRBV19 and TRBJ1-5 gives the whole variable domain DGGITQSPKYLFRKEGQNVTLSCEQNLNHDAMYWYRQDPGQGLRLIYYSQIVNDFQKGDIAEGYSVSREKKESFPLTVTSAQKNPTAFYLCASSFLPQHFGDGTRLSIL.

This clone has just a few counts. This chain joins TRBV6-5 and TRBJ1-1; D is possibly TRBD1 (5 bases). Germline CDR1 is MNHEY and CDR2 is SVGAGI. Trimming shortened V by 6 bases and J by 3 bases, and 11 bases separated the two germline ends. The CDR3 runs 13 residues. CDR3 DNA sequence: TGTGCCAGCAGCGACAGTTTGGACACTGAAGCTTTCTTT. Its translation is CASSDSLDTEAFF.

The rearrangement joins TRBV7-8 to TRBJ1-4; D gene ambiguous. CDR3 length: 15 residues. Germline V gene lookup returns CDR1 SGHVS and CDR2 FQNEAQ. Between the trimmed V and J ends, which lost 5 bases and 7 bases, there was a span of 17 bases. The CDR3 sequence is CASSETRRGGEKLFF. CDR3 DNA sequence: TGTGCCAGCAGCGAGACGAGAAGAGGAGGTGAAAAACTGTTTTTT.

V is TRBV10-3 and J is TRBJ1-2; 7 nucleotides agree with TRBD1. This CDR3 spans 13 amino acids. CDR1 and CDR2 from the germline V gene are ENHRY and SYGVKD. With V trimmed by 5 bases and J by 4 bases, 4 bases remained unmatched. The CDR3 here is CAISTDRSYGYTF. DNA for the CDR3: TGTGCCATCAGTACGGACAGGAGCTATGGCTACACCTTC.

V and J are TRBV3-1 (or the pseudogene TRBV3-2) and TRBJ2-7; 8 bases agree with TRBD2. This CDR3 has 14 residues. From germline, CDR1 is LGHDT and CDR2 YNNKEL (reference sequence). V lost 6 bases to trimming and J lost 4 bases; unmatched junction nucleotides: 8. The CDR3 nucleotides read TGTGCCAGCAGGCAGACGGGACTAGGGTACGAGCAGTACTTC. It yields the protein CASRQTGLGYEQYF.

The chain recombines TRBV7-8 with TRBJ2-5, with TRBD1 identical over 7 bases. Germline-derived CDR1 and CDR2 are SGHVS and FQNEAQ. V shed 4 bases, J shed 1 base, and the junction held 3 bases outside the gene matches. The CDR3 runs to 14 residues. Written as DNA, the CDR3 is TGTGCCAGCAGCTCCAACAGGGGCCAAGAGACCCAGTACTTC. Its protein product is CASSSNRGQETQYF.

The rearrangement uses TRBV19 and TRBJ2-6, with TRBD1 identical over 10 bases. The CDR3 has 16 residues. After removal of 3 bases from V and 4 bases from J, the junction contained 3 bases not matched to a gene. CDR1 LNHDA and CDR2 SQIVND come from the germline V gene (reference sequence). CDR3 coding DNA: TGTGCCAGTAGTATGACAGGGGGCGCAGGGGCCAACGTCCTGACTTTC. This translates into CASSMTGGAGANVLTF.

This chain joins TRBV7-2 and TRBJ2-7; possibly TRBD2 for D (5 bases). The V and J ends lost 0 bases and 5 bases respectively, with 8 bases between them. This CDR3 comprises 13 residues. The germline gives CDR1 SGHTA, CDR2 FQGNSA. In nucleotides, the CDR3 is TGTGCCAGCAGCTTAGCGGGAGTAAACGAGCAGTACTTC. Translating it yields CASSLAGVNEQYF. Full variable domain (remainder filled in from reference TRBV7-2 and TRBJ2-7): GAGVSQSPSNKVTEKGKDVELRCDPISGHTALYWYRQSLGQGLEFLIYFQGNSAPDKSGLPSDRFSAERTGGSVSTLTIQRTQQEDSAVYLCASSLAGVNEQYFGPGTRLTVT.

The sample holds many counts of this clone. This chain links TRBV9 with TRBJ2-1; no firm D call. The CDR3 totals 13 residues. CDR1 is SGDLS and CDR2 is YYNGEE in the germline V gene. V was pared by 0 bases and J by 7 bases, with 8 bases between. Written as DNA, the CDR3 is TGTGCCAGCAGCGTAGAGAGCTTTAATGAGCAGTTCTTC. Its translation is CASSVESFNEQFF. The full variable domain, rest sourced from reference TRBV9 and TRBJ2-1, is DSGVTQTPKHLITATGQRVTLRCSPRSGDLSVYWYQQSLDQGLQFLIQYYNGEERAKGNILERFSAQQFPDLHSELNLSSLELGDSALYFCASSVESFNEQFFGPGTRLTVL.

The genes are TRBV19 and TRBJ2-5, with 10 bases that match TRBD2. With V trimmed by 3 bases and J by 5 bases, 6 bases remained unmatched. Per the germline V gene, CDR1 is LNHDA and CDR2 is SQIVND (reference sequence). This CDR3 is 15 amino acids long. The CDR3: CASSILTSGLETQYF. DNA of the CDR3: TGTGCCAGTAGTATCCTGACTAGCGGGCTTGAGACCCAGTACTTC.

The DNA of the CDR3 is TGTGCCAGCGCCGAGACTGACACTGAAGCTTTCTTT. Translation gives CASAETDTEAFF. The chain carries TRBV7-6 and TRBJ1-1; D not certain. This CDR3 contains 12 residues. V was cut by 8 bases and J by 3 bases, with 10 bases left in between. From germline, CDR1 is SGHVS and CDR2 FNYEAQ. The whole variable domain, filled in from reference TRBV7-6 and TRBJ1-1, reads GAGVSQSPRYKVTKRGQDVALRCDPISGHVSLYWYRQALGQGPEFLTYFNYEAQQDKSGLPNDRFSAERPEGSISTLTIQRTEQRDSAMYRCASAETDTEAFFGQGTRLTVV.

This clone turned up a few times. The chain couples TRBV20-1 to TRBJ2-7; 8 bases align to TRBD2. The trim removed 3 bases at V and 4 bases at J, leaving 8 bases unmatched. Germline assignment: CDR1 DFQATT and CDR2 SNEGSKA (reference sequence). This CDR3 comprises 14 residues. CDR3: CSASTGGGMYEQYF. Here the CDR3 DNA reads TGCAGTGCTAGTACTGGCGGGGGGATGTACGAGCAGTACTTC.

The chain is built from TRBV5-1 and TRBJ2-3; a possible D gene is TRBD2 (6 bases). Germline CDR1 SGHRS, CDR2 YFSETQ. Trimming pared 0 bases from V and 1 base from J, leaving 12 bases between. The CDR3 sequence is 16 residues long. The CDR3 DNA reads TGCGCCAGCAGCTTGGCCCCGGGGGTCGGCACAGATACGCAGTATTTT. This encodes CASSLAPGVGTDTQYF.